In this sample, the clone carrying this T cell receptor beta chain turned up a few times. The data belong to a study of blood T cells in healthy people across ages. With 0 bases removed from V and 6 bases from J, the gap between germline ends came to 7 bases. Germline V CDR1 and CDR2: MGHRA, YSYEKL. The CDR3 is made up of 13 amino acids. Combining a sample-barcoded 5' primer with a J-beta primer mix, a second PCR ran for roughly 6 to 12 cycles. TCRdb re-analysed the 5' RACE reads in MiXCR, keeping a single row per CDR3 protein. The sample contains over a million distinct CDR3 sequences, 35% to 45% of which appear only once.

The TCR sequence derives from a young woman in good health. The chain combines TRBV4-1 with TRBJ2-3; D might be TRBD2 (5 bases). Sequenced material: blood. Here the CDR3 DNA reads TGCGCCAGCAGCCAAGAGGGAGTTGATACGCAGTATTTT. Translating gives CASSQEGVDTQYF.